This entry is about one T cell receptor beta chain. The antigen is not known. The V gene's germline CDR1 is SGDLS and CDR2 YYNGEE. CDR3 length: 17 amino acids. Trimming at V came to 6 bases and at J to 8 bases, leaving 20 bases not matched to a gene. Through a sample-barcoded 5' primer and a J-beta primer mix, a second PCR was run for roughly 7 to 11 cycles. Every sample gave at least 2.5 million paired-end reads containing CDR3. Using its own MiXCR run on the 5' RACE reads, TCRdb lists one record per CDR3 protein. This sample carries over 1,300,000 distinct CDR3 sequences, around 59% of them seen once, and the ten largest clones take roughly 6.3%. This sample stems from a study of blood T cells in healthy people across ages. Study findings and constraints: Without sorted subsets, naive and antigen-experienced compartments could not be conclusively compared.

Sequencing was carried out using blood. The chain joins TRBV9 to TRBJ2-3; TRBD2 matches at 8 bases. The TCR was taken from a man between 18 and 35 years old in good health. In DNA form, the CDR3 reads TGTGCCAGCACCCGTACCCCCAGCGGGAGTGAAAGGGGTACGCAGTATTTT. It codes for CASTRTPSGSERGTQYF.